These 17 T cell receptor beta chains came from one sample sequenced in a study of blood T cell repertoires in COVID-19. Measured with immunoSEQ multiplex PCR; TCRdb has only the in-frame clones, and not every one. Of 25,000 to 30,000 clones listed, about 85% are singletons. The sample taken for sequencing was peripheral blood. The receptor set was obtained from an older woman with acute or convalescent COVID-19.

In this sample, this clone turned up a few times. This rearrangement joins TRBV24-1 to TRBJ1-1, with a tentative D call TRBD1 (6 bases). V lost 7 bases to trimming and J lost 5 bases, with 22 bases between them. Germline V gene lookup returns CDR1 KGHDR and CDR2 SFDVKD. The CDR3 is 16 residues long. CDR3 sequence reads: CATSDSNGGARTEAFF. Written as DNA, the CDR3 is TGTGCCACCAGCGATAGCAATGGGGGGGCTAGAACTGAAGCTTTCTTT.

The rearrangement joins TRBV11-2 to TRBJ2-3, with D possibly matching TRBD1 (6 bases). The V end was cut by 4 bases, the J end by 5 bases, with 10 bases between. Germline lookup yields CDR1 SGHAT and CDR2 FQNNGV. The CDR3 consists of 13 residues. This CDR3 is CASSYRVGDTQYF. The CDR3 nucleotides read TGTGCCAGCAGCTACAGGGTCGGAGATACGCAGTATTTT.

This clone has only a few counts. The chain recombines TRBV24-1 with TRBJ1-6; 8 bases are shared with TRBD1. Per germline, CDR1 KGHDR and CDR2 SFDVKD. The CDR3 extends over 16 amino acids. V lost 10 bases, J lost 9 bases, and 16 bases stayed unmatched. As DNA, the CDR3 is TGTGCCACTCTAGGACAGGGAGGCCCTATAGTTTCACCCCTCCACTTT. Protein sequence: CATLGQGGPIVSPLHF.

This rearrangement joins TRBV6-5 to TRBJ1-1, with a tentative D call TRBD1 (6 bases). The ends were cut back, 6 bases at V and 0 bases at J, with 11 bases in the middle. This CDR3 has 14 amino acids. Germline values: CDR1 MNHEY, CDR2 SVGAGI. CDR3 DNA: TGTGCCAGCAGCCGGGACACCTTGAACACTGAAGCTTTCTTT. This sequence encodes CASSRDTLNTEAFF.

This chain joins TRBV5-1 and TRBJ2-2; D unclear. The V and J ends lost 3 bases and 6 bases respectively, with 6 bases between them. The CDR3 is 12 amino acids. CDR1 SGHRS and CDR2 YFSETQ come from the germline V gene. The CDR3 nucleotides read TGCGCCAGCAGCTACATGGCCGGGGAGCTGTTTTTT. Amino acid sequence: CASSYMAGELFF.

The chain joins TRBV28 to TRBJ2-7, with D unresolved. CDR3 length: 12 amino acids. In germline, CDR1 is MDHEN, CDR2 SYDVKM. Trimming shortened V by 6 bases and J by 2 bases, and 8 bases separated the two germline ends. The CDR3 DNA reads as TGTGCCAGCAGCCGTAATGCCTACGAGCAGTACTTC. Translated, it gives CASSRNAYEQYF.

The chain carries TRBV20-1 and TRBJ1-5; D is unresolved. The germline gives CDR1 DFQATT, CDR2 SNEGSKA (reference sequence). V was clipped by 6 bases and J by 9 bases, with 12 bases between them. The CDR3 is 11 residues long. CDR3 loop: CSAVDSGPQHF. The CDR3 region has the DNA TGCAGTGCCGTGGACTCCGGGCCCCAGCATTTT.

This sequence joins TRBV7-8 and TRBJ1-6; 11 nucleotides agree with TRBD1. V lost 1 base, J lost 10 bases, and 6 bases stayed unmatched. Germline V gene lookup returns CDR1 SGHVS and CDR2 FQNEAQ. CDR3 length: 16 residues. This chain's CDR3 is CASSLEPGTGGSPLHF. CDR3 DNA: TGTGCCAGCAGCTTAGAACCCGGGACAGGGGGATCACCCCTCCACTTT.

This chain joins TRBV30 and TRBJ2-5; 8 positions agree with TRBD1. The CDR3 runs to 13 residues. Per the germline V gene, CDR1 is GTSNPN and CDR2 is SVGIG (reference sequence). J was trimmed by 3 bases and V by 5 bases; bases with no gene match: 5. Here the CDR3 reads CAWAGQGEETQYF. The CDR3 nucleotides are TGTGCCTGGGCTGGACAGGGAGAAGAGACCCAGTACTTC.

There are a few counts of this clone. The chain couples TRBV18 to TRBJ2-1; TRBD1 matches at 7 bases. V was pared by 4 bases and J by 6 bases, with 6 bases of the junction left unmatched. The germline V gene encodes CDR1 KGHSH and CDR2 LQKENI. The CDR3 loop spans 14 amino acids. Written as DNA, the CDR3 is TGTGCCAGCTCACTCGGCCGACAGGGCAATGAGCAGTTCTTC. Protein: CASSLGRQGNEQFF.

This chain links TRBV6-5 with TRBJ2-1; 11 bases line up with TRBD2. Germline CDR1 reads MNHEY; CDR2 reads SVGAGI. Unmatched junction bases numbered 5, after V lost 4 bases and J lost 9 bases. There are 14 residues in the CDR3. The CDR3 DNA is TGTGCCAGCAGTTTTAGCGGGGGGGCATTTGAGCAGTTCTTC. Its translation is CASSFSGGAFEQFF.

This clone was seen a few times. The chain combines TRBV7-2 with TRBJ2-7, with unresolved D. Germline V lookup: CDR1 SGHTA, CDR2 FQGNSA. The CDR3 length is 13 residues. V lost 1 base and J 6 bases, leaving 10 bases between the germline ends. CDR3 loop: CASSLVGRGEQYF. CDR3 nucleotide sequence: TGTGCCAGCAGCTTAGTAGGCCGAGGCGAGCAGTACTTC. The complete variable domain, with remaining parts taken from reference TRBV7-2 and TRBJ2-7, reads GAGVSQSPSNKVTEKGKDVELRCDPISGHTALYWYRQSLGQGLEFLIYFQGNSAPDKSGLPSDRFSAERTGGSVSTLTIQRTQQEDSAVYLCASSLVGRGEQYFGPGTRLTVT.

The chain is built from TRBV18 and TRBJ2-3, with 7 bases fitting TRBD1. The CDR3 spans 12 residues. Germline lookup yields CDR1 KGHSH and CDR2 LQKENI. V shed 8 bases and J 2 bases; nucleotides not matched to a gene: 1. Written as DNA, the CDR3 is TGTGCCAGCACAGGGGTCACAGATACGCAGTATTTT. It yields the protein CASTGVTDTQYF.

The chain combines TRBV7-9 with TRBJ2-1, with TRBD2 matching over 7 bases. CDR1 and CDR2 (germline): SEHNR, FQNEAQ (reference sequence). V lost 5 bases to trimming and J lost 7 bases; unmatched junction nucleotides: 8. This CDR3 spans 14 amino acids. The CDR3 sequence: CASSLHGGGNEQFF. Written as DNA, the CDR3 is TGTGCCAGCAGCCTCCATGGGGGGGGGAATGAGCAGTTCTTC. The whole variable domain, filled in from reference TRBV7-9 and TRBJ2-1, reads DTGVSQNPRHKITKRGQNVTFRCDPISEHNRLYWYRQTLGQGPEFLTYFQNEAQLEKSRLLSDRFSAERPKGSFSTLEIQRTEQGDSAMYLCASSLHGGGNEQFFGPGTRLTVL.

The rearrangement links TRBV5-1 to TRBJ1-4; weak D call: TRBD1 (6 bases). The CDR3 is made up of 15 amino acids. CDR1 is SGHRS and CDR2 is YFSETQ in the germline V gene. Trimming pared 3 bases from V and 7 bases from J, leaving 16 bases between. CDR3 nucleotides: TGCGCCAGCAGCTCTACGGGGGGCCGGGGTGAAAAACTGTTTTTT. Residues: CASSSTGGRGEKLFF.

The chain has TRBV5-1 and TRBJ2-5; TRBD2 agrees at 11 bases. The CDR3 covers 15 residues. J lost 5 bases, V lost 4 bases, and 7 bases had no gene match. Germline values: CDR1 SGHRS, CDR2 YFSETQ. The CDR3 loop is CASSHFSGGGETQYF. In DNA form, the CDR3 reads TGCGCCAGCAGCCATTTTAGCGGGGGGGGCGAGACCCAGTACTTC.

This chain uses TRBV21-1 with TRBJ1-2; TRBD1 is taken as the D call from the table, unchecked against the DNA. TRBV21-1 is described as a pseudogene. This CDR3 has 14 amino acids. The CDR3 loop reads CARPQDRNNYGYTF. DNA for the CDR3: TGTGCCAGACCCCAGGATAGAAATAACTATGGCTACACCTTC.